The rows below give T cell receptor beta chains drawn from one sample of a study of T cells in localized non-small cell lung cancer. Data came from immunoSEQ multiplex PCR; TCRdb stores just in-frame clones and leaves some out. This table holds roughly 25,000 clones, roughly 90% found once. Here the sequenced sample was peripheral blood, taken before any cancer treatment. All receptors come from a male donor older than 55 with stage I squamous cell lung carcinoma. Both conserved end residues are part of each CDR3. A D gene is named only where the DNA matches it firmly. The size field is filled for only some rows; it gives once, few, many or a size class.

CDR3,DNA,J,size,D,V
CASSRWTPSTDTQYF,TGCGCCAGCAGCAGGTGGACGCCTAGCACAGATACGCAGTATTTT,TRBJ2-3,-,-,TRBV5-1
CASSAGTPYEQYF,TGTGCCAGCAGCGCCGGGACACCCTACGAGCAGTACTTC,TRBJ2-7,-,-,TRBV5-4
CATSRPRSLVETEAFF,TGTGCCACCAGCAGACCCAGGTCATTAGTGGAGACTGAAGCTTTCTTT,TRBJ1-1,-,-,TRBV15
CASSSSSGLVTDTQYF,TGTGCCAGCAGCTCCTCATCGGGTCTAGTAACAGATACGCAGTATTTT,TRBJ2-3,-,-,TRBV7-2
CASSRGLAASYEQYF,TGTGCCAGTAGCCGGGGGCTAGCGGCCTCCTACGAGCAGTACTTC,TRBJ2-7,-,-,TRBV19
CAISQGQTYTGELFF,TGTGCCATCAGCCAGGGACAGACCTACACCGGGGAGCTGTTTTTT,TRBJ2-2,-,TRBD1,TRBV10-3
CASSAEIAEDSTDTQYF,TGTGCCAGCAGCGCAGAAATAGCGGAAGACAGCACAGATACGCAGTATTTT,TRBJ2-3,-,-,TRBV9
CASSPGRNTNEKLFF,TGTGCCAGCTCCCCGGGACGGAATACTAATGAAAAACTGTTTTTT,TRBJ1-4,-,-,TRBV18
CSVVDRGGQPQHF,TGCAGCGTTGTTGACAGGGGCGGTCAGCCCCAGCATTTT,TRBJ1-5,-,TRBD1,TRBV29-1
CASSIRGAGGYTF,TGTGCCAGCAGCATCCGGGGCGCGGGAGGCTACACCTTC,TRBJ1-2,-,-,TRBV6-5
CASSIASVVAGELFF,TGTGCCAGCAGCATAGCTAGCGTAGTAGCCGGGGAGCTGTTTTTT,TRBJ2-2,-,-,TRBV7-2
CASRGDGTYEQYF,TGTGCCAGCAGGGGGGACGGAACCTACGAGCAGTACTTC,TRBJ2-7,-,-,TRBV6-5
CASSVRSVFEQYF,TGTGCCAGCAGCGTCAGATCGGTTTTCGAGCAGTACTTC,TRBJ2-7,few,-,TRBV7-2
CASSWTGPGDEKLFF,TGCGCCAGCAGCTGGACAGGGCCTGGAGATGAAAAACTGTTTTTT,TRBJ1-4,-,TRBD1,TRBV5-1
CASSLFGVGYTF,TGTGCCAGCAGTTTATTTGGGGTAGGCTACACCTTC,TRBJ1-2,-,-,TRBV28
CASSQDGLAPYEQYF,TGCGCCAGCAGCCAAGATGGCCTAGCCCCCTACGAGCAGTACTTC,TRBJ2-7,-,-,TRBV4-3
CASSFNRDYYTDTQYF,TGTGCCAGCAGCTTCAACAGGGACTACTACACAGATACGCAGTATTTT,TRBJ2-3,-,-,TRBV5-6
CASSPGQKNTEAFF,TGTGCCAGCAGCCCGGGACAGAAGAACACTGAAGCTTTCTTT,TRBJ1-1,once,TRBD1,TRBV6-5
CASSLVALAGEAFF,TGTGCCAGCAGCTTAGTAGCACTGGCGGGTGAAGCTTTCTTT,TRBJ1-1,-,-,TRBV7-8
CASHDGSTGQPQHF,TGTGCCAGCCATGACGGCTCAACCGGGCAGCCCCAGCATTTT,TRBJ1-5,-,-,TRBV6-1
CASSARTGRDTEAFF,TGTGCCAGCAGTGCCCGGACAGGACGGGACACTGAAGCTTTCTTT,TRBJ1-1,-,TRBD1,TRBV6-1
CASSSRGGDGNQPQHF,TGTGCCAGCAGTTCTAGGGGTGGGGATGGCAATCAGCCCCAGCATTTT,TRBJ1-5,-,-,TRBV6-6
CASSLGPYSENTIYF,TGTGCCAGCAGCTTAGGACCCTATTCGGAGAACACCATATATTTT,TRBJ1-3,once,-,TRBV11-3
CASSLLGGGTDTQYF,TGTGCCAGCAGTTTACTAGGGGGAGGCACAGATACGCAGTATTTT,TRBJ2-3,-,-,TRBV5-6
CASSQVAGFYEQYF,TGTGCCAGCAGCCAAGTAGCAGGGTTCTACGAGCAGTACTTC,TRBJ2-7,-,-,TRBV14
CASSVAGRETQYF,TGTGCCAGCAGCGTAGCGGGACGAGAGACCCAGTACTTC,TRBJ2-5,-,-,TRBV9
CASSSRSDGNTIYF,TGTGCCAGCAGCAGTAGGTCGGATGGAAACACCATATATTTT,TRBJ1-3,-,-,TRBV5-4
CASSYQPSGRELFF,TGTGCCAGCAGTTATCAACCTAGTGGTCGGGAGCTGTTTTTT,TRBJ2-2,once,-,TRBV6-5
CASSARPSGQGTSGYTF,TGTGCCAGCAGCGCAAGGCCCTCGGGACAGGGGACGTCTGGCTACACCTTC,TRBJ1-2,-,TRBD1,TRBV9
CASSQDLVAGGRQETQYF,TGCGCCAGCAGCCAAGATTTGGTAGCGGGAGGGCGCCAAGAGACCCAGTACTTC,TRBJ2-5,once,TRBD2,TRBV4-3
CASSLGDGAFF,TGTGCCAGCAGCTTGGGGGATGGGGCTTTCTTT,TRBJ1-1,-,-,TRBV7-9
CASSSGDKGWELFF,TGCGCCAGCAGCTCCGGGGACAAGGGATGGGAGCTGTTTTTT,TRBJ2-2,few,-,TRBV5-1
CASSQGSGIHYEQYF,TGTGCCAGCAGTCAGGGTAGCGGGATCCACTACGAGCAGTACTTC,TRBJ2-7,-,TRBD2,TRBV27
CASSGAGEADTQYF,TGTGCCAGCAGTGGAGCGGGGGAGGCAGATACGCAGTATTTT,TRBJ2-3,-,TRBD2,TRBV6-5
CASSLDRAGGSSPLHF,TGCGCCAGCAGCTTGGATCGGGCAGGGGGATCTTCACCCCTCCACTTT,TRBJ1-6,-,TRBD1,TRBV5-1
CASSYSSDRGDEQYF,TGTGCCAGCAGTTACTCGAGCGACAGGGGAGACGAGCAGTACTTC,TRBJ2-7,-,TRBD1,TRBV6-6
CASSLQVGVKTQYF,TGCGCCAGCAGCCTACAGGTGGGGGTGAAGACCCAGTACTTC,TRBJ2-5,-,-,TRBV5-1
CASSLRAVGSPLHF,TGTGCCAGCAGCCTCAGGGCAGTCGGCTCACCCCTCCACTTT,TRBJ1-6,-,-,TRBV11-3
CASSLVGDISDKNTEAFF,TGTGCCAGCAGCTTAGTTGGTGATATCTCCGACAAGAACACTGAAGCTTTCTTT,TRBJ1-1,-,-,TRBV7-2
CASSTKSRTTRTGTRIVLFF,TGTGCCAGTAGTACGAAGTCCCGAACCACGAGGACAGGGACGCGGATAGTTCTGTTTTTT,TRBJ1-4,-,TRBD1,TRBV19
CASRETGRGGELFF,TGTGCCAGTAGGGAGACAGGGCGGGGCGGGGAGCTGTTTTTT,TRBJ2-2,few,-,TRBV19